This TCR beta chain comes out of a study of T cell responses to AZD1222 COVID-19 vaccine (dated by TCRdb to the early 2020s). Study-level background: TCR sequencing was performed for roughly 250 trial participants, of whom 200 to 220 were given two doses of AZD1222 and some 25 were given two doses of MenACWY control vaccine. Trial participants were enrolled by age into 18-55, 56-69 and 70-plus year subgroups, with roughly 160, 29 and 62 TCR-sequenced participants respectively. Study-wide conclusions, independent of this receptor: A significant rise in spike-specific TCR breadth and depth was observed after two AZD1222 doses relative to day 0 and relative to MenACWY recipients. Epitopes outside the regions mutated in the B.1.351 and B.1.1.7 variants were reportedly recognized by nearly half of the unique spike-specific TCRs. Because no day 14 peak-response samples were available, the repertoires could be characterized only after the peak T cell response. The whole spike protein was spanned by vaccine-associated CD4 TCRs, and dominant responses were seen in regions 160-218 and 743-854. The 56-69-year group was small, and its depth increase did not reach significance, likely because of low power. Conclusions about previously exposed vaccinees are limited because only six or seven AZD1222 recipients were SARS-CoV-2 seropositive at baseline. Most participants were white British and females outnumbered males, and the authors suggested that clonal diversity may have been underestimated.

The germline V gene encodes CDR1 LNHNV and CDR2 YYDKDF (reference sequence). Including the terminal cysteine and phenylalanine, the CDR3 comprises 17 residues. Only CDR3 DNA remains: 51 bases, in frame from the first base. V lost 0 bases and J lost 4 bases, and the count of bases not matched to a germline gene is 6. The time point label, read with the paper, signifies: baseline before first vaccination. This sample's treatment or condition label indicates: meningococcal conjugate vaccine given as trial control. The vaccinee samples were drawn from two UK trials, COV001 and COV002, one of which was a single-blind randomized controlled phase 2/3 trial testing AZD1222 (ChAdOx1 nCoV-19) in healthy adults. Trial participant PBMC samples were collected at day 0 and day 28 after the second dose for TCRbeta chain sequencing. The CDR3 regions of human TCRbeta chains were subjected to immunosequencing. Per the original workflow: Repertoire TCRs were checked for matches against a reference library of SARS-CoV-2-specific TCRs that had been generated using the MIRA antigen-specificity platform. Breadth was defined as the fraction of unique TCRs that were SARS-CoV-2-associated, and depth was defined as the fraction of total T cells that were SARS-CoV-2-associated. Using the MIRA data, each spike-specific TCR was assigned both to the spike region to which the TCR was reactive and to a CD4 or CD8 class. Log10-transformed breadth and depth values were compared by one-way ANOVA with Sidak's multiple comparisons tests. Imported from immuneACCESS, the table was reduced by TCRdb to in-frame sequences with V and J called. These copies leave out some clones; in studies compared against another copy, an unresolved V gene accounts for under half, and the cause of the remainder is not known. V and J calls and clone size are as listed in that table; D and trimming were resolved from the DNA. This sample holds 120,000 or so clones; 90% were observed only once. The biggest ten clones account for about 4.1% of the sample.

A few counts support this clone. It lacks a known antigen. Base qualities are not at hand, and no much larger clone is one base apart. The TCR sequence derives from an adult in good health. The chain was built from TRBV15 and TRBJ2-3; TRBD2 agrees with 11 junctional bases. Here the sequenced sample was peripheral blood, taken on day 0 of MenACWY control vaccination. The CDR3 corresponds to CATSREIAGGPADTQYF. The bases are TGTGCCACCAGCAGAGAAATAGCGGGGGGGCCAGCAGATACGCAGTATTTT. With the portions outside the CDR3 filled from the reference TRBV15 and TRBJ2-3 genes, the complete variable region becomes DAMVIQNPRYQVTQFGKPVTLSCSQTLNHNVMYWYQQKSSQAPKLLFHYYDKDFNNEADTPDNFQSRRPNTSFCFLDIRSPGLGDTAMYLCATSREIAGGPADTQYFGPGTRLTVL.